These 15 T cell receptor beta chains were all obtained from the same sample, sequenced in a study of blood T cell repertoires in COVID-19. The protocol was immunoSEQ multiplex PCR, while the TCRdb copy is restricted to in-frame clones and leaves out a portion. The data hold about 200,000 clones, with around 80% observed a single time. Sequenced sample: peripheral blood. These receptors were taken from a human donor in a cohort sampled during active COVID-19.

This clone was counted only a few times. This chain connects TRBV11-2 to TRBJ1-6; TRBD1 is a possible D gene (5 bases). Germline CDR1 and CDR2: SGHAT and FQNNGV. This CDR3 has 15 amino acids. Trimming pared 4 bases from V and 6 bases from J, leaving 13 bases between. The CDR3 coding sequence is TGTGCCAGCAGCTCAAGGGTGACAGTTAATTCACCCCTCCACTTT. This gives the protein CASSSRVTVNSPLHF. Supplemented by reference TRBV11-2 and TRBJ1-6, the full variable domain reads EAGVAQSPRYKIIEKRQSVAFWCNPISGHATLYWYQQILGQGPKLLIQFQNNGVVDDSQLPKDRFSAERLKGVDSTLKIQPAKLEDSAVYLCASSSRVTVNSPLHFGNGTRLTVT.

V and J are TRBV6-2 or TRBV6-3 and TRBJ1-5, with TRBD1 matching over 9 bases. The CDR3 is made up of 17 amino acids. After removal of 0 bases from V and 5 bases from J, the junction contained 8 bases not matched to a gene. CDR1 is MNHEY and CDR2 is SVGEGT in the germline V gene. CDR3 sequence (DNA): TGTGCCAGCAGTTACTCGATCAACAGGGGGCAAGATCAGCCCCAGCATTTT. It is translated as CASSYSINRGQDQPQHF.

The CDR3 reads CASSPPPDRVGGYTF. CDR3 in DNA: TGTGCCAGCTCACCACCCCCGGACAGGGTAGGTGGCTACACCTTC. The chain combines TRBV18 with TRBJ1-2; TRBD1 matches at 8 bases. CDR3 length: 15 amino acids. The V gene end was trimmed by 0 bases and the J gene end by 7 bases; junction bases not matched to a gene: 7. CDR1 and CDR2 (germline): KGHSH, LQKENI.

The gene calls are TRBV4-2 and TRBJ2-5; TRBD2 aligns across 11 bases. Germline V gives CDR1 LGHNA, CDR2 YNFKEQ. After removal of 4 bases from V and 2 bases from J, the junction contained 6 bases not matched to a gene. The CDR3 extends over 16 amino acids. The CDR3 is CASSRGLAGSQETQYF. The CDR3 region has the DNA TGTGCCAGCAGCCGCGGACTAGCGGGTAGTCAAGAGACCCAGTACTTC.

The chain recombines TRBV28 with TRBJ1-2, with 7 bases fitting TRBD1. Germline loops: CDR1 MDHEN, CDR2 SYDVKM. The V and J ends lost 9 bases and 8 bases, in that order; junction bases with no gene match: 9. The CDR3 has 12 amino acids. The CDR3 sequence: CARGRGQRGYTF. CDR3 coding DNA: TGTGCCAGAGGAAGGGGGCAAAGAGGCTACACCTTC.

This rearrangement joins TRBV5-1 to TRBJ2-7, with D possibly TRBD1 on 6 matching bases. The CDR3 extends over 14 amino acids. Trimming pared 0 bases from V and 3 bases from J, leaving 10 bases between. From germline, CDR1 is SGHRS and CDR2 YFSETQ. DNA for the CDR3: TGCGCCAGCAGCTTGGGGTCCAGGGGCTACGAGCAGTACTTC. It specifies CASSLGSRGYEQYF. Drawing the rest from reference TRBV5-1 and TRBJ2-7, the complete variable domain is KAGVTQTPRYLIKTRGQQVTLSCSPISGHRSVSWYQQTPGQGLQFLFEYFSETQRNKGNFPGRFSGRQFSNSRSEMNVSTLELGDSALYLCASSLGSRGYEQYFGPGTRLTVT.

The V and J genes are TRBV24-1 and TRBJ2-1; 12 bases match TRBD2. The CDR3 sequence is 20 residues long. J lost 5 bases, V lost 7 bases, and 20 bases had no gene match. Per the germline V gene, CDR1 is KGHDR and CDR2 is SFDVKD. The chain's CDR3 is CATSIAGSSGRAQKDNEQFF. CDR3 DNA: TGTGCCACCAGCATTGCGGGGTCTAGCGGGAGGGCCCAGAAAGACAATGAGCAGTTCTTC.

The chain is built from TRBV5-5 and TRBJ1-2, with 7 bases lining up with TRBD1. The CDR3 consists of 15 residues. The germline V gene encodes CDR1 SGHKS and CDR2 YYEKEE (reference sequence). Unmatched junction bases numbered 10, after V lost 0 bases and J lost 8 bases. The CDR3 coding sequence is TGTGCCAGCAGCTTGGCGAGGGACAGACTTGGCGGCTACACCTTC. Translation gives CASSLARDRLGGYTF.

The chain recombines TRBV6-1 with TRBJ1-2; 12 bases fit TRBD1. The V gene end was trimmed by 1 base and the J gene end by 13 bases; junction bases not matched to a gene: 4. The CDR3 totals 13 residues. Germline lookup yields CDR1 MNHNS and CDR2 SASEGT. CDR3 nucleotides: TGTGCCAGCAGTGAAGGGGACAGGGGGCGGTGCACCTTC. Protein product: CASSEGDRGRCTF.

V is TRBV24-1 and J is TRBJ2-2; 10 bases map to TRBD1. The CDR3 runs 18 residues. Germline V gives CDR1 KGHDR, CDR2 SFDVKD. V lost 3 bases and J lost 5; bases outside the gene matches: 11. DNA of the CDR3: TGTGCCACCAGTGATCCCATACGGGGACAGGGGAGAACCGGGGAGCTGTTTTTT. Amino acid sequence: CATSDPIRGQGRTGELFF.

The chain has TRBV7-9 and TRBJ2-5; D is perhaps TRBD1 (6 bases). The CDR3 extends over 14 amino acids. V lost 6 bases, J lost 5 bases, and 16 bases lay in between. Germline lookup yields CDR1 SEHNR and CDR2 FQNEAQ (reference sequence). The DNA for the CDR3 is TGTGCCAGCAGGGCAGGGGCCCCTCGGGAGACCCAGTACTTC. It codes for CASRAGAPRETQYF.

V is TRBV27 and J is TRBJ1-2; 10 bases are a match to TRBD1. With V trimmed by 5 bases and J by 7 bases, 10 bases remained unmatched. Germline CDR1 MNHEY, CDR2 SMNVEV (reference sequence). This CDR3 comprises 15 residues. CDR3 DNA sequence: TGTGCCAGCAGTCCCTTGGGACAGGGGCCGGGTGGCTACACCTTC. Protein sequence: CASSPLGQGPGGYTF.

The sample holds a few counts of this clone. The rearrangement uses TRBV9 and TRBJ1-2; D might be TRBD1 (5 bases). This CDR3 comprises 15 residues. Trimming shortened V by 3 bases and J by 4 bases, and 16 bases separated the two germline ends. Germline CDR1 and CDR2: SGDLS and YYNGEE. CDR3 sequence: CASSAHLGGFYGYTF. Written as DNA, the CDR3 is TGTGCCAGCAGCGCCCATTTGGGGGGGTTCTATGGCTACACCTTC.

The CDR3 bases are TGTGCCAGCAGCCAAACTCCCGGGACAAAAAGGAACGAGCAGTACTTC. It is translated as CASSQTPGTKRNEQYF. The chain employs TRBV7-9 and TRBJ2-7; D is possibly TRBD1 (6 bases). There are 16 residues in the CDR3. Germline lookup yields CDR1 SEHNR and CDR2 FQNEAQ (reference sequence). V was trimmed by 5 bases and J by 5 bases, leaving 22 bases between them. The full variable domain, rest sourced from reference TRBV7-9 and TRBJ2-7, is DTGVSQNPRHKITKRGQNVTFRCDPISEHNRLYWYRQTLGQGPEFLTYFQNEAQLEKSRLLSDRFSAERPKGSFSTLEIQRTEQGDSAMYLCASSQTPGTKRNEQYFGPGTRLTVT.

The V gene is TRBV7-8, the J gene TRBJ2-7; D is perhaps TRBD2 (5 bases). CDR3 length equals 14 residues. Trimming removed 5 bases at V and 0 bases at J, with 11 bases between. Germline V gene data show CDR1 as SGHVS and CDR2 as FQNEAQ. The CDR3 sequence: CASSPSEVSYEQYF. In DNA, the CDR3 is TGTGCCAGCAGCCCCTCGGAGGTCTCCTACGAGCAGTACTTC.